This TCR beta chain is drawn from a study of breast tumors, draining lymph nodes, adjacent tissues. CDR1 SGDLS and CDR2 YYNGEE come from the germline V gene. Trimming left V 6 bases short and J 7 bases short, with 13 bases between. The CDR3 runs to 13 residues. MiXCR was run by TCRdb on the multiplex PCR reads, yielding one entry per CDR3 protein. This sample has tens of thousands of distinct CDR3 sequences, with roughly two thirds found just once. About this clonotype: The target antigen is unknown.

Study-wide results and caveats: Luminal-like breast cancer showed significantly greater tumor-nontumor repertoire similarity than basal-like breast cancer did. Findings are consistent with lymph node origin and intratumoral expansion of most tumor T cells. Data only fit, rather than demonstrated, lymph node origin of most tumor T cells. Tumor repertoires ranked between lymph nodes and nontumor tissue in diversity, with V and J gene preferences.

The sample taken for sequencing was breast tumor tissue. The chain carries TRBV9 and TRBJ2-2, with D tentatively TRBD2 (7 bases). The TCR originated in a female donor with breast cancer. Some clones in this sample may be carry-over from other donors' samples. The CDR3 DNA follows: TGTGCCAGCACCAAGGGGGGGGACGGGGAGCTGTTTTTT. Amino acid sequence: CASTKGGDGELFF.